This TCR beta chain is drawn from a study of blood T cell repertoires in COVID-19. CDR3 length: 15 amino acids. V was shortened by 0 bases and J by 0 bases, with 12 bases between the two germline ends. In germline, CDR1 is GTSNPN, CDR2 SVGIG (reference sequence). Repertoires were generated with immunoSEQ multiplex PCR, while TCRdb's copy carries only in-frame clones and drops some. This table has around 150,000 clones, more than 60% appearing once. The receptor comes from a man aged 55 to 70 with acute or convalescent COVID-19. V usage is TRBV30 and J usage is TRBJ2-7, with D possibly matching TRBD1 (6 bases). Sequenced: peripheral blood. The CDR3 loop reads CAWSVGTGFSYEQYF. The CDR3 region has the DNA TGTGCCTGGAGTGTTGGAACAGGGTTCTCCTACGAGCAGTACTTC.